What follows is one T cell receptor (beta chain) and its context. CDR1 is MDHEN and CDR2 is SYDVKM in the germline V gene. V trimming: 4 bases; J trimming: 8 bases; junction bases outside the gene matches: 6. The CDR3 is 13 residues long. The protocol was immunoSEQ multiplex PCR, while the TCRdb copy is restricted to in-frame clones and leaves out a portion. The sample includes around 110,000 clones, 87% of them seen just once. This sample was taken from a study of T cell responses to AZD1222 COVID-19 vaccine. The starting material was peripheral blood, obtained 28 days after the second AZD1222 dose. The chain recombines TRBV28 with TRBJ1-2; 8 bases fit TRBD1. The receptor was derived from an adult who received the AZD1222 COVID-19 vaccine. The CDR3 nucleotides are TGTGCCAGCAGTTACGGACAGGGACAAGGCTACACCTTC. This codes for CASSYGQGQGYTF.